These T cell receptor beta chains were read from a single sample in a study of T-cell reconstitution after alpha-beta-depleted transplantation in children. MiXCR, applied by TCRdb to the PCR reads, yields one record per CDR3 protein. The repertoire holds 190,000 or so distinct CDR3 sequences, with 5% to 6.5% as singletons. The sequences come from PBMCs, collected before TCRalphabeta/CD19-depleted stem cell transplant. The receptors here all came from a girl under two years old with combined immunodeficiency, due to receive a stem cell transplant. Each CDR3 is given with its conserved first and last residue.

v_call: TRBV6-5
cdr3_aa: CASSYSIYPKETQYF

v_call: TRBV6-1
cdr3_aa: CASSRLMSPETDDNYGYTF

v_call: TRBV27
cdr3_aa: CASSQRGGGYYEQYF

v_call: TRBV29-1
cdr3_aa: CSVEAVANTGELFF

v_call: TRBV29-1
cdr3_aa: CSAGGTSGFSYNEQFF

v_call: TRBV7-8
cdr3_aa: CASSLNLGGKYEQYF

v_call: TRBV29-1
cdr3_aa: CSVEGRTDSYEQYF

v_call: TRBV12-3/TRBV12-4
cdr3_aa: CASSSNTGELFF

v_call: TRBV10-3
cdr3_aa: CAISEPSSYEQYF

v_call: TRBV12-3/TRBV12-4
cdr3_aa: CASSFLVNEQFF

v_call: TRBV20-1
cdr3_aa: CSARDNSGENYEQYF

v_call: TRBV7-9
cdr3_aa: CASGLSYTF

v_call: TRBV2
cdr3_aa: CASTRTGTSVNEQFF

v_call: TRBV12-3/TRBV12-4
cdr3_aa: CACSFMPVFRSSGNTIYF

v_call: TRBV12-3/TRBV12-4
cdr3_aa: CASSLGVGLYNEQFF

v_call: TRBV5-5
cdr3_aa: CASSQTGTPYYGYTF

v_call: TRBV29-1
cdr3_aa: CSVRTSIYEQFF

v_call: TRBV4-3
cdr3_aa: CASSQDPWGNEQFF

v_call: TRBV5-1
cdr3_aa: CASSLAQGAIEQYF

v_call: TRBV20-1
cdr3_aa: CSARVWMAGGLSYEQYF

v_call: TRBV7-8
cdr3_aa: CASSLGRVREDNEQFF

v_call: TRBV7-9
cdr3_aa: CASSLEGYSNQPQHF

v_call: TRBV7-9
cdr3_aa: CASSPIMGARAKNIQYF

v_call: TRBV5-4
cdr3_aa: CASSSPNYGYTF

v_call: TRBV7-8
cdr3_aa: CASSYPRGLTDTQYF

v_call: TRBV29-1
cdr3_aa: CSVDRETGELFF

v_call: TRBV9
cdr3_aa: CASSVGDSPYNEQFF

v_call: TRBV28
cdr3_aa: CASSTHRYGLYEQYF

v_call: TRBV7-8
cdr3_aa: CASSLGRTKKETQYF

v_call: TRBV11-1
cdr3_aa: CASSKQAASGKQADTQYF

v_call: TRBV5-1
cdr3_aa: CASSLEALGGNTGELFF

v_call: TRBV7-2
cdr3_aa: CASSTGHLDTQYF

v_call: TRBV13
cdr3_aa: CASSLKLKKYTGELFF

v_call: TRBV4-3
cdr3_aa: CASSQEGTGIYEQYF

v_call: TRBV5-8
cdr3_aa: CASSSNLGYEQFF

v_call: TRBV28
cdr3_aa: CASSLLVSYTDTQYF

v_call: TRBV2
cdr3_aa: CACSSARWSGGLNYGYTF

v_call: TRBV4-1
cdr3_aa: CASSQDFPWDIQYF

v_call: TRBV7-8
cdr3_aa: CASSLGQAEGDTQYF

v_call: TRBV5-1
cdr3_aa: CASSLEVPGELFF

v_call: TRBV5-6
cdr3_aa: CASSSTLTGVVTEAFF

v_call: TRBV5-2
cdr3_aa: CARGSGQVLYEEQYF

v_call: TRBV20-1
cdr3_aa: CSARGQVLTGALFSNTGELFF

v_call: TRBV6-1
cdr3_aa: CASSEDHFLTYEQYF

v_call: TRBV6-1
cdr3_aa: CASSHSGGAGDEQFF

v_call: TRBV20-1
cdr3_aa: CSAPSPSQETQYF

v_call: TRBV7-9
cdr3_aa: CASTHETSPYEQYF

v_call: TRBV4-2
cdr3_aa: CASSPEGLTNTGELFF

v_call: TRBV29-1
cdr3_aa: CSVRDRGMADTQYF

v_call: TRBV19
cdr3_aa: CASSIDALNTGELFF